This T cell receptor (beta chain) was profiled in a study of cytomegalovirus exposure and HLA in healthy donors. PCR primers comprised 60 Vbeta and 13 Jbeta primers. Libraries were prepared by immunoSEQ multiplex PCR; TCRdb keeps only in-frame clonotypes and omits some of them. The sample consists of 150,000 to 200,000 clones, about 79% of them appearing once. Between the trimmed V and J ends, which lost 0 bases and 10 bases, there was a span of 22 bases. Germline CDR1 SGHVS, CDR2 FQNEAQ. The CDR3 is 17 residues long. The chain employs TRBV7-8 and TRBJ1-5; tentative D call: TRBD1 (6 bases). Sample: PBMCs. The receptor was derived from a man in his forties or fifties in good health and CMV-seropositive. CDR3 DNA: TGTGCCAGCAGCTTAGCCCACCTATCAGGGGCCGATCTCCCCCAGCATTTT. It translates to CASSLAHLSGADLPQHF.